The source of this T cell receptor beta chain is a study of T-cell reconstitution after alpha-beta-depleted transplantation in children. Germline lookup yields CDR1 DFQATT and CDR2 SNEGSKA (reference sequence). V was trimmed by 5 bases and J by 1 base, leaving 18 bases between them. The CDR3 length is 16 residues. Unique molecular identifiers were built into the TCRbeta library. TCRdb independently ran MiXCR on the PCR reads; one entry per CDR3 protein. The sample carries fewer than 550,000 distinct CDR3 sequences, roughly a tenth recorded once. Study-wide results and caveats: A year had passed since transplant, and T-cell counts and diversity by then came mostly from newly produced T cells. Surviving recipient T cells and thymic progenitors accounted for the high day-60 TCRbeta diversity observed in some patients. Alpha-beta T cells present about two months after transplant were reported to originate from several hundred expanded graft clones.

This clonotype was observed many times. Antigen specificity is unknown. Source: PBMCs, taken before TCRalphabeta/CD19-depleted stem cell transplant. This receptor was taken from a child aged 2-15 years with inherited bone marrow failure, due to receive a stem cell transplant. The J gene is TRBJ1-5, the V gene TRBV20-1; D may be TRBD1 (6 bases). This CDR3 is CSAPEAGAESNQPQHF. The DNA for the CDR3 is TGCAGTGCTCCGGAGGCGGGGGCCGAAAGCAATCAGCCCCAGCATTTT.